What follows are 28 T cell receptor beta chains derived from one specimen sequenced in a study of cytomegalovirus exposure and HLA in healthy donors. The study ran its PCR with 60 Vbeta and 13 Jbeta primers. Clones were read by immunoSEQ multiplex PCR, and TCRdb kept only the in-frame ones, dropping some. The data contain 90,000 to 140,000 clones, approximately 69% of them singletons. The sample comprised PBMCs. The receptors shown here come from a man aged 30-40 years in good health and CMV-seronegative.

V is TRBV18 and J is TRBJ2-2, with D perhaps TRBD2 (5 bases). CDR3 size: 17 residues. Germline CDR1 KGHSH, CDR2 LQKENI. Trimming removed 3 bases at V and 1 base at J, with 15 bases between. CDR3: CASSPSFSVRNTGELFF. The CDR3 DNA follows: TGTGCCAGCTCACCGTCTTTTAGCGTTCGGAACACCGGGGAGCTGTTTTTT.

For this clone: This CDR3 is missing its conserved last phenylalanine or tryptophan, likely due to a read error. The genes are TRBV7-2 and TRBJ2-7; 9 bases align to TRBD2. Germline-derived CDR1 and CDR2 are SGHTA and FQGNSA. CDR3 size: 15 residues. The V segment lost 3 bases and the J segment 7 bases; nucleotides outside the gene matches: 10. The CDR3 reads CASSLVAGVGVEQYL. CDR3 sequence (DNA): TGTGCCAGCAGCTTGGTAGCGGGGGTGGGAGTAGAGCAGTACCTC.

This clone was seen only a few times. The V and J genes are TRBV2 and TRBJ2-5; D ambiguous. The CDR3 has 11 residues. Trimming took off 6 bases at V and 4 bases at J, with 6 bases between the two ends. Germline V gene sequence: CDR1 SNHLY, CDR2 FYNNEI. CDR3 nucleotides: TGTGCCAGCAGGGCTGTAGAGACCCAGTACTTC. This translates into CASRAVETQYF.

V usage is TRBV18 and J usage is TRBJ1-2; 11 positions agree with TRBD1. The CDR3 sequence is 15 residues long. Trimming removed 3 bases from V and 3 bases from J; junction bases left unmatched: 3. Germline V lookup: CDR1 KGHSH, CDR2 LQKENI. CDR3 nucleotide sequence: TGTGCCAGCTCACCTAGGACAGGGGGCCACTATGGCTACACCTTC. Translating gives CASSPRTGGHYGYTF.

Only a few counts were recorded for this clone. The CDR3, as DNA: TGTGCCAGCAGCCGACACGCGACTAGCGGGAGTTATGAGCAGTTCTTC. Translation gives CASSRHATSGSYEQFF. This chain connects TRBV7-2 to TRBJ2-1, with 12 bases that match TRBD2. Trimming removed 5 bases from V and 8 bases from J; junction bases left unmatched: 10. This CDR3 is 16 amino acids long. CDR1 is SGHTA, CDR2 FQGNSA, per germline.

The V call is TRBV13, the J call TRBJ1-5; D not resolved. V was cut by 0 bases and J by 6 bases, with 9 bases left in between. Germline loops: CDR1 PRHDT, CDR2 FYEKMQ (reference sequence). The CDR3 is 14 amino acids. Written as DNA, the CDR3 is TGTGCCAGCAGCTTAGGAGTACGGGGTCAGCCCCAGCATTTT. It specifies CASSLGVRGQPQHF. The full variable domain, in which reference TRBV13 and TRBJ1-5 provide the parts outside the CDR3, is AAGVIQSPRHLIKEKRETATLKCYPIPRHDTVYWYQQGPGQDPQFLISFYEKMQSDKGSIPDRFSAQQFSDYHSELNMSSLELGDSALYFCASSLGVRGQPQHFGDGTRLSIL.

This clone was seen just once. The chain links TRBV9 to TRBJ2-2, with D perhaps TRBD1 (6 bases). The V end was cut by 2 bases, the J end by 4 bases, with 12 bases between. In germline, CDR1 is SGDLS, CDR2 YYNGEE. The CDR3 is made up of 15 amino acids. Here the CDR3 reads CASSVRDTLTGELFF. CDR3 in DNA: TGTGCCAGCAGCGTCCGGGACACACTCACCGGGGAGCTGTTTTTT. Full variable domain (rest looked up from reference TRBV9 and TRBJ2-2): DSGVTQTPKHLITATGQRVTLRCSPRSGDLSVYWYQQSLDQGLQFLIQYYNGEERAKGNILERFSAQQFPDLHSELNLSSLELGDSALYFCASSVRDTLTGELFFGEGSRLTVL.

This chain links TRBV28 with TRBJ1-5, with D maybe TRBD1 (6 bases). CDR3 length equals 15 residues. Trimming took 2 bases from V and 4 from J, leaving 12 bases between them. The germline V gene encodes CDR1 MDHEN and CDR2 SYDVKM. CDR3 bases: TGTGCCAGCAGTTTACCCGACAGGCCTAATCAGCCCCAGCATTTT. Protein product: CASSLPDRPNQPQHF.

The V call is TRBV5-1, the J call TRBJ1-1; D unresolved. From germline, CDR1 is SGHRS and CDR2 YFSETQ. The CDR3 extends over 14 amino acids. Between the trimmed V and J ends, which lost 3 bases and 2 bases, there was a span of 11 bases. For the CDR3, the DNA is TGCGCCAGCAGCTGGGCCGCGGGTAACACTGAAGCTTTCTTT. This translates into CASSWAAGNTEAFF.

The rearrangement joins TRBV7-2 to TRBJ2-1; D gene unclear. The length of the CDR3 is 11 residues. V lost 7 bases and J lost 4, with 5 bases in between. Germline CDR1 is SGHTA and CDR2 is FQGNSA. The CDR3 coding sequence is TGTGCCAGCAAATTATACAATGAGCAGTTCTTC. The encoded protein is CASKLYNEQFF. The full variable domain, in which reference TRBV7-2 and TRBJ2-1 provide the parts outside the CDR3, is GAGVSQSPSNKVTEKGKDVELRCDPISGHTALYWYRQSLGQGLEFLIYFQGNSAPDKSGLPSDRFSAERTGGSVSTLTIQRTQQEDSAVYLCASKLYNEQFFGPGTRLTVL.

This chain uses TRBV5-4 with TRBJ2-1; 12 bases match TRBD2. The length of the CDR3 is 17 residues. Germline V gene data show CDR1 as SGHNT and CDR2 as YYREEE (reference sequence). The V segment lost 3 bases and the J segment 5 bases; nucleotides outside the gene matches: 9. CDR3 loop: CASSSTQLAGGHNEQFF. As DNA, the CDR3 is TGTGCCAGCAGCTCAACACAACTAGCGGGAGGTCACAATGAGCAGTTCTTC.

The V call is TRBV18, the J call TRBJ2-7; TRBD2 matches at 8 bases. The junction had 8 bases not matched to a gene; V was cut back by 3 bases and J by 4 bases. This CDR3 is 15 amino acids long. Per germline, CDR1 KGHSH and CDR2 LQKENI. CDR3 amino acids: CASSPGATGGYEQYF. CDR3 bases: TGTGCCAGCTCACCTGGTGCAACGGGAGGGTACGAGCAGTACTTC. Drawing the rest from reference TRBV18 and TRBJ2-7, the complete variable domain is NAGVMQNPRHLVRRRGQEARLRCSPMKGHSHVYWYRQLPEEGLKFMVYLQKENIIDESGMPKERFSAEFPKEGPSILRIQQVVRGDSAAYFCASSPGATGGYEQYFGPGTRLTVT.

This clone was seen a single time. The chain has TRBV15 and TRBJ2-7, with 9 bases lining up with TRBD1. Germline lookup yields CDR1 LNHNV and CDR2 YYDKDF (reference sequence). V dropped 3 bases and J dropped 4; count of bases not matched to a gene: 7. The CDR3 is 15 residues long. The CDR3 loop is CATSRTGGIRYEQYF. CDR3 nucleotide sequence: TGTGCCACCAGCAGGACAGGGGGGATTAGGTACGAGCAGTACTTC.

The rearrangement uses TRBV11-3 and TRBJ1-1, with D perhaps TRBD1 (5 bases). The V end lost 3 bases, the J end lost 6 bases, and 11 bases lay between the germline ends. CDR3 length equals 13 residues. Germline CDR1 is SGHNT and CDR2 is YENEEA. CDR3 loop: CASSFGLGAEAFF. CDR3 bases: TGTGCCAGCAGCTTTGGCCTAGGGGCTGAAGCTTTCTTT.

This clone was seen once. J is TRBJ2-7 and V is TRBV4-2; 10 bases are shared with TRBD2. CDR1 is LGHNA, CDR2 YNFKEQ, per germline. The V gene end was trimmed by 0 bases and the J gene end by 0 bases; junction bases not matched to a gene: 14. This CDR3 region has 20 residues. The CDR3 DNA reads TGTGCCAGCAGCCAAGAATCGAGAGTAGCGGGAGGTTATAACTCCTACGAGCAGTACTTC. It yields the protein CASSQESRVAGGYNSYEQYF.

The chain carries TRBV15 and TRBJ2-5, with 10 bases lining up with TRBD2. Trimming cost V 1 base and J 5 bases; bases outside gene matches: 4. The length of the CDR3 is 15 residues. Germline V CDR1 and CDR2: LNHNV, YYDKDF (reference sequence). Here the CDR3 reads CATSRGLAGAETQYF. The CDR3 DNA reads as TGTGCCACCAGCAGAGGGCTAGCGGGAGCCGAGACCCAGTACTTC.

The chain is built from TRBV6-1 and TRBJ2-2; no reliable D call. This CDR3 comprises 15 residues. The germline V gene encodes CDR1 MNHNS and CDR2 SASEGT. V was cut by 6 bases and J by 0 bases, with 11 bases left in between. The CDR3 sequence is CASRTRLANTGELFF. The CDR3 coding sequence is TGTGCCAGCAGGACCAGACTGGCGAACACCGGGGAGCTGTTTTTT.

This chain uses TRBV7-3 with TRBJ1-2, with no clear D. Germline loops: CDR1 SGHTA, CDR2 FQGTGA. This CDR3 contains 14 residues. V lost 1 base, J lost 3 bases, and 9 bases lay in between. The CDR3 spells CASSLKMWHYGYTF. CDR3 DNA: TGTGCCAGCAGCTTAAAAATGTGGCACTATGGCTACACCTTC. Filled out from reference TRBV7-3 and TRBJ1-2, the complete variable domain reads GAGVSQTPSNKVTEKGKYVELRCDPISGHTALYWYRQSLGQGPEFLIYFQGTGAADDSGLPNDRFFAVRPEGSVSTLKIQRTERGDSAVYLCASSLKMWHYGYTFGSGTRLTVV.

The table lists this clone with a few counts. V is TRBV7-6 and J is TRBJ1-4; 9 bases match TRBD1. This CDR3 has 14 residues. Trimming took 5 bases from V and 7 from J; bases not matched to a gene: 5. CDR1 is SGHVS, CDR2 FNYEAQ, per germline. The CDR3 bases are TGTGCCAGCAGCCGTACAGGGGGCAGTGAAAAACTGTTTTTT. Translation: CASSRTGGSEKLFF.

The chain couples TRBV18 to TRBJ2-3, with a weak D call TRBD1 (5 bases). The V gene lost 3 bases and the J gene lost 6 bases, with 16 bases spanning the gap. Per the germline V gene, CDR1 is KGHSH and CDR2 is LQKENI. This CDR3 spans 15 amino acids. In DNA form, the CDR3 reads TGTGCCAGCTCACCGCCTAGGGGCGCAATGGATACGCAGTATTTT. Translated, it gives CASSPPRGAMDTQYF. Combining the CDR3 with reference TRBV18 and TRBJ2-3 gives the whole variable domain NAGVMQNPRHLVRRRGQEARLRCSPMKGHSHVYWYRQLPEEGLKFMVYLQKENIIDESGMPKERFSAEFPKEGPSILRIQQVVRGDSAAYFCASSPPRGAMDTQYFGPGTRLTVL.

This clone was counted a few times. V and J are TRBV27 and TRBJ2-5, with TRBD2 matching 9 bases. In germline, CDR1 is MNHEY, CDR2 SMNVEV (reference sequence). This CDR3 is built from 15 residues. V lost 6 bases to trimming and J lost 1 base; unmatched junction nucleotides: 6. This CDR3 reads CASRQAGGPQETQYF. CDR3 nucleotide sequence: TGTGCCAGCAGGCAAGCGGGAGGTCCCCAAGAGACCCAGTACTTC.

The chain links TRBV9 to TRBJ1-1, with TRBD1 matching over 7 bases. With 3 bases clipped from V and 2 bases from J, the junction kept 4 bases outside the gene matches. Germline-derived CDR1 and CDR2 are SGDLS and YYNGEE. The CDR3 length is 14 residues. Here the CDR3 DNA reads TGTGCCAGCAGCGACGGACAGGTCAACACTGAAGCTTTCTTT. Translation gives CASSDGQVNTEAFF.

The gene calls are TRBV7-9 and TRBJ1-4; 7 bases are shared with TRBD1. This CDR3 region has 14 residues. J lost 16 bases, V lost 4 bases, and 15 bases had no gene match. Germline CDR1 is SEHNR and CDR2 is FQNEAQ (reference sequence). CDR3 residues: CASSSTTGSARAFF. The DNA for the CDR3 is TGTGCCAGCAGCTCAACGACAGGGTCGGCGAGGGCGTTTTTT.

The chain employs TRBV7-9 and TRBJ2-1; 7 bases line up with TRBD2. V shed 3 bases and J 6 bases; nucleotides not matched to a gene: 5. The CDR3 is 14 amino acids. The V gene's germline CDR1 is SEHNR and CDR2 FQNEAQ (reference sequence). This chain's CDR3 is CASSFSLAANEQFF. In DNA form, the CDR3 reads TGTGCCAGCAGCTTTAGTCTAGCGGCCAATGAGCAGTTCTTC.

The chain uses TRBV5-4 and TRBJ2-3; no reliable D call. The germline gives CDR1 SGHNT, CDR2 YYREEE (reference sequence). Trimming removed 2 bases at V and 2 bases at J, with 12 bases between. This CDR3 has 15 residues. DNA of the CDR3: TGTGCCAGCAGCTTTATCCGAGACTCCACAGATACGCAGTATTTT. It translates to CASSFIRDSTDTQYF.

V is TRBV6-5 and J is TRBJ2-7; D call uncertain. Trimming pared 3 bases from V and 4 bases from J, leaving 4 bases between. The CDR3 runs to 11 residues. Per the germline V gene, CDR1 is MNHEY and CDR2 is SVGAGI. The CDR3 here is CASSYRYEQYF. The CDR3 bases are TGTGCCAGCAGTTATCGGTACGAGCAGTACTTC.

V and J are TRBV7-2 and TRBJ2-3; no definite D call. With 4 bases removed from V and 2 bases from J, the gap between germline ends came to 7 bases. CDR1 and CDR2 from the germline V gene are SGHTA and FQGNSA. This CDR3 is built from 13 residues. The CDR3 loop reads CASSSSPTDTQYF. Here the CDR3 DNA reads TGTGCCAGCAGCTCCTCCCCCACAGATACGCAGTATTTT.

The chain combines TRBV28 with TRBJ2-1; D perhaps matches TRBD1 (6 bases). Germline values: CDR1 MDHEN, CDR2 SYDVKM. The CDR3 is 14 amino acids. Between the trimmed V and J ends, which lost 7 bases and 2 bases, there was a span of 12 bases. The CDR3, as DNA: TGTGCCAGCATGGGCAGGGGCGCCTACAATGAGCAGTTCTTC. Its protein product is CASMGRGAYNEQFF.